The 32 T cell receptor beta chains below were found in one sample sequenced in a study of regulatory T cells in long-lasting Graves disease. The authors built TCR beta libraries using iRepertoire HTBI primers and Arm-PCR of CDR3 regions. TCRdb redid the calling of the multiplex PCR reads with MiXCR, one entry per CDR3 protein. Of 360,000 or so distinct CDR3 sequences listed, about 12% were seen once; the top ten hold approximately 20%. Time point in this sample: newly diagnosed GD, antithyroid drugs for less than 3 months. TCR sequences were obtained from RNA taken from PBMCs. A further study also used this sample, focusing on T cells in Graves' hyperthyroidism and ophthalmopathy.

The sample here was peripheral blood mononuclear cells (PBMCs), taken at new diagnosis, from a patient treated with antithyroid drugs. The receptor source for this set is a woman younger than 30 with Graves disease.

Points on this clonotype: This sequence may be a read error, since a much larger clone differs from it by one base. The V call is TRBV11-2, the J call TRBJ1-2; D is perhaps TRBD1 (5 bases). Germline V CDR1 and CDR2: SGHAT, FQNNGV. V was pared by 4 bases and J by 4 bases, with 19 bases between. The CDR3 is 16 residues long. The chain's CDR3 is CASSSYPRGRSYGYTF. CDR3 bases: TGTGCCAGCAGCTCCTATCCTAGGGGCAGGAGCTATGGCTACACCTTC.

This clonotype has just a few counts. With a much larger clone just one base away, this may be a read error. The chain is built from TRBV7-3 and TRBJ2-5; TRBD1 might be the D (5 bases). CDR3 length: 16 amino acids. Germline V gene lookup returns CDR1 SGHTA and CDR2 FQGTGA. The V and J ends lost 1 base and 7 bases respectively, with 19 bases between them. The CDR3 protein is CASSLMGQGREGTQYF. CDR3 DNA: TGTGCCAGCAGCTTAATGGGGCAGGGTAGGGAAGGGACCCAGTACTTC.

This clonotype was picked up many times. J is TRBJ2-1 and V is TRBV12-3 or TRBV12-4, with TRBD2 matching over 7 bases. Trimming at V came to 6 bases and at J to 3 bases, leaving 8 bases not matched to a gene. The CDR3 sequence is 15 residues long. CDR3: CASRNRGGLYNEQFF. The CDR3 region has the DNA TGTGCCAGCAGAAACCGCGGGGGTCTCTACAATGAGCAGTTCTTC.

This clonotype has ten or more counts. The chain employs TRBV6-2 or TRBV6-3 and TRBJ2-5, with TRBD2 identical over 8 bases. V gave up 6 bases and J gave up 2 bases; unmatched junction bases: 11. Germline-derived CDR1 and CDR2 are MNHEY and SVGEGT. The CDR3 sequence is 16 residues long. Here the CDR3 DNA reads TGTGCCAGCAGGGAAGGCGGGGGCGGGGGGCAAGAGACCCAGTACTTC. Protein product: CASREGGGGGQETQYF.

With regard to this clonotype: This may arise from a read error, as a much more abundant clone is one base away. J is TRBJ2-1 and V is TRBV20-1; tentatively, D is TRBD2 (6 bases). This CDR3 contains 15 residues. Per the germline V gene, CDR1 is DFQATT and CDR2 is SNEGSKA (reference sequence). Here the CDR3 reads CSARWGGRYYNGQFF. CDR3 nucleotide sequence: TGCAGTGCTAGATGGGGTGGGAGGTACTACAATGGGCAGTTCTTC.

This clonotype was counted many times. J is TRBJ2-7 and V is TRBV6-2 or TRBV6-3, with 10 bases that match TRBD1. This CDR3 has 15 amino acids. The J segment lost 2 bases and the V segment lost 6 bases, leaving 7 bases of the junction unmatched. Per the germline V gene, CDR1 is MNHEY and CDR2 is SVGEGT. As DNA, the CDR3 is TGTGCCAGCAGCCCCCGGACAGGGGGACCCTACGAGCAGTACGTC. Encoded protein: CASSPRTGGPYEQYV.

This clonotype was seen at least ten times. This rearrangement joins TRBV2 to TRBJ2-2, with 7 bases that match TRBD1. This CDR3 region has 14 residues. Germline trimming cut 10 bases from V and 0 bases from J; bases unmatched to any gene: 5. CDR1 and CDR2 (germline): SNHLY, FYNNEI. The CDR3 nucleotides read TGTGCCACCCGACAGGGTACGAACACCGGGGAGCTGTTTTTT. Translation gives CATRQGTNTGELFF.

This clonotype was seen ten or more times. The chain joins TRBV5-8 to TRBJ1-1; a weak D match, TRBD1 (6 bases). V lost 0 bases to trimming and J lost 4 bases, with 13 bases between them. The CDR3 has 15 amino acids. Per the germline V gene, CDR1 is SGHTS and CDR2 is YDEGEE. CDR3 sequence (DNA): TGTGCCAGCAGCTTGGGAGTAGCAGGGGCCACTGAAGCTTTCTTT. It is translated as CASSLGVAGATEAFF.

The chain carries TRBV9 and TRBJ1-6, with D uncertain. Germline CDR1 SGDLS, CDR2 YYNGEE. CDR3 length: 14 amino acids. The V and J ends lost 0 bases and 6 bases respectively, with 7 bases between them. CDR3 protein: CASSVEQANSPLHF. CDR3 nucleotide sequence: TGTGCCAGCAGCGTAGAGCAGGCTAATTCACCCCTCCACTTT. The full variable domain, rest sourced from reference TRBV9 and TRBJ1-6, is DSGVTQTPKHLITATGQRVTLRCSPRSGDLSVYWYQQSLDQGLQFLIQYYNGEERAKGNILERFSAQQFPDLHSELNLSSLELGDSALYFCASSVEQANSPLHFGNGTRLTVT.

There are a few counts of this clonotype. This chain uses TRBV29-1 with TRBJ2-7, with 8 bases matching TRBD1. The CDR3 contains 15 residues. V lost 1 base and J lost 1; bases outside the gene matches: 6. CDR1 is SQVTM and CDR2 is ANQGSEA in the germline V gene. The CDR3: CSVEGFRGPSYEQYF. The CDR3 coding sequence is TGCAGCGTTGAAGGGTTCAGGGGGCCATCCTACGAGCAGTACTTC.

This clonotype was observed a few times. The chain combines TRBV4-3 with TRBJ1-4; 7 nucleotides match TRBD1. Germline V gene sequence: CDR1 LGHNA, CDR2 YSLEER. The CDR3 contains 19 residues. V shed 2 bases, J shed 4 bases, and the junction held 16 bases outside the gene matches. CDR3: CASSQLKDVGRGVNEKLFF. In DNA form, the CDR3 reads TGCGCCAGCAGCCAACTTAAAGATGTCGGCAGGGGGGTTAATGAAAAACTGTTTTTT.

This clonotype was picked up many times. The CDR3 reads CATSRGTVFDTQYF. CDR3 DNA: TGTGCCACCAGCAGAGGGACGGTGTTCGATACGCAGTATTTT. The rearrangement uses TRBV15 and TRBJ2-3; no clear D gene. Trimming stripped 1 base from V and 6 bases from J, with 11 bases between. The germline CDR1 and CDR2 sequences are LNHNV and YYDKDF (reference sequence). This CDR3 is 14 amino acids long.

This clonotype was picked up many times. The J gene is TRBJ2-1, the V gene TRBV20-1, with 8 bases that match TRBD2. CDR1 and CDR2 (germline): DFQATT, SNEGSKA (reference sequence). This CDR3 has 17 amino acids. V shed 4 bases and J 1 base; nucleotides not matched to a gene: 12. CDR3 in DNA: TGCAGTGCTACGGACGGGGTCGGGGGGGCATCCTACAATGAGCAGTTCTTC. Protein: CSATDGVGGASYNEQFF.

CDR3 region: CSSHRGEVTEAFF. The DNA for the CDR3 is TGCAGCTCCCACAGGGGAGAGGTCACTGAAGCTTTCTTT. The chain carries TRBV29-1 and TRBJ1-1; TRBD1 aligns across 7 bases. V shed 8 bases and J 4 bases; nucleotides not matched to a gene: 10. This CDR3 comprises 13 residues. CDR1 is SQVTM and CDR2 is ANQGSEA in the germline V gene.

This sequence joins TRBV6-2 or TRBV6-3 and TRBJ1-1; unclear D gene. V was shortened by 2 bases and J by 0 bases, with 19 bases between the two germline ends. CDR1 and CDR2 from the germline V gene are MNHEY and SVGEGT. The CDR3 is 18 amino acids. CDR3 nucleotides: TGTGCCAGCAGTTACCGGATTCCCGGGATGGGGATGAACACTGAAGCTTTCTTT. As protein: CASSYRIPGMGMNTEAFF.

In its sample, this clonotype was seen many times. The chain uses TRBV20-1 and TRBJ2-7; TRBD2 agrees at 8 bases. CDR3 length: 14 amino acids. Per the germline V gene, CDR1 is DFQATT and CDR2 is SNEGSKA (reference sequence). V shed 2 bases, J shed 3 bases, and the junction held 6 bases outside the gene matches. This chain's CDR3 is CSARFRLAHYEQYF. The DNA of the CDR3 is TGCAGTGCTAGATTTCGACTAGCGCACTACGAGCAGTACTTC.

This clonotype was observed many times. The chain is built from TRBV15 and TRBJ2-3; 9 bases agree with TRBD1. Germline V gives CDR1 LNHNV, CDR2 YYDKDF (reference sequence). V shed 2 bases, J shed 4 bases, and the junction held 1 base outside the gene matches. This CDR3 has 14 residues. The CDR3 here is CATSRRDRADTQYF. The CDR3 nucleotides are TGTGCCACCAGCAGAAGGGACAGGGCAGATACGCAGTATTTT.

The table lists this clonotype with many counts. V is TRBV7-9 and J is TRBJ2-1; D may be TRBD1 (6 bases). The CDR3 has 15 residues. V dropped 1 base and J dropped 6 bases, with 13 bases sitting between them. Germline CDR1 reads SEHNR; CDR2 reads FQNEAQ (reference sequence). CDR3 protein: CASSLVAGDGNEQFF. Written as DNA, the CDR3 is TGTGCCAGCAGCTTAGTCGCAGGGGATGGCAATGAGCAGTTCTTC. The entire variable domain, with the rest obtained from reference TRBV7-9 and TRBJ2-1, is as follows: DTGVSQNPRHKITKRGQNVTFRCDPISEHNRLYWYRQTLGQGPEFLTYFQNEAQLEKSRLLSDRFSAERPKGSFSTLEIQRTEQGDSAMYLCASSLVAGDGNEQFFGPGTRLTVL.

This clonotype was seen many times. The rearrangement uses TRBV29-1 and TRBJ2-2, with 9 positions matching TRBD2. The germline gives CDR1 SQVTM, CDR2 ANQGSEA. The J segment lost 3 bases and the V segment lost 7 bases, leaving 9 bases of the junction unmatched. The CDR3 length is 15 residues. CDR3 residues: CSGKLSGGYTGELFF. The CDR3 DNA reads TGCAGCGGGAAACTTAGCGGGGGTTACACCGGGGAGCTGTTTTTT.

This clonotype was counted ten times or more. V is TRBV7-2 and J is TRBJ2-3; the D is unclear. V was pared by 5 bases and J by 0 bases, with 9 bases between. This CDR3 region has 14 residues. CDR1 is SGHTA and CDR2 is FQGNSA in the germline V gene. The CDR3, as DNA: TGTGCCAGCAGCGTAACGACTAGCACAGATACGCAGTATTTT. Translation: CASSVTTSTDTQYF.

This clonotype was detected many times. The CDR3, as DNA: TGTGCCAGCAGTGCAGGACAGGGCCTGAACACTGAAGCTTTCTTT. As protein: CASSAGQGLNTEAFF. The chain has TRBV2 and TRBJ1-1, with 8 bases matching TRBD1. The CDR3 has 15 amino acids. Germline CDR1 and CDR2: SNHLY and FYNNEI. V trimming: 4 bases; J trimming: 0 bases; junction bases outside the gene matches: 4.

This clonotype was observed a handful of times. V is TRBV29-1 and J is TRBJ1-4, with no clear D. There are 16 residues in the CDR3. Trimming removed 3 bases from V and 5 bases from J, with 19 bases in between. Germline V gives CDR1 SQVTM, CDR2 ANQGSEA. For the CDR3, the DNA is TGCAGCGTTGAGGTGGCAGAGACGGCGATAAATGAAAAACTGTTTTTT. Amino acids: CSVEVAETAINEKLFF.

This clonotype has more than one count but fewer than ten. The chain combines TRBV5-1 with TRBJ2-1; 9 bases match TRBD2. Germline-derived CDR1 and CDR2 are SGHRS and YFSETQ. The CDR3 is made up of 16 amino acids. After removal of 6 bases from V and 6 bases from J, the junction contained 13 bases not matched to a gene. CDR3 protein: CASNSGAGGPGNEQFF. CDR3 nucleotide sequence: TGCGCCAGCAACTCAGGGGCGGGGGGGCCGGGCAATGAGCAGTTCTTC.

This clonotype occurred many times. The chain couples TRBV15 to TRBJ1-3; unclear D gene. The germline gives CDR1 LNHNV, CDR2 YYDKDF (reference sequence). The CDR3 runs 15 residues. Trimming removed 0 bases from V and 4 bases from J, with 10 bases in between. The CDR3 spells CATSRDRNVGNTIYF. The CDR3 bases are TGTGCCACCAGCAGAGATAGGAACGTCGGAAACACCATATATTTT.

This clonotype was counted between two and nine times. The V call is TRBV7-2, the J call TRBJ1-2; TRBD1 aligns across 8 bases. V shed 0 bases, J shed 2 bases, and the junction held 5 bases outside the gene matches. The germline V gene encodes CDR1 SGHTA and CDR2 FQGNSA. CDR3 length: 16 amino acids. CDR3 in amino acids: CASSLARGQENYGYTF. The CDR3, as DNA: TGTGCCAGCAGCTTAGCGAGGGGACAGGAAAACTATGGCTACACCTTC.

V gene TRBV7-9 combines with J gene TRBJ1-1, with TRBD1 as a possible D gene (6 bases). Germline values: CDR1 SEHNR, CDR2 FQNEAQ (reference sequence). The CDR3 is 13 residues long. The germline V and J ends were trimmed by 8 bases and 3 bases, with 13 bases remaining between them. This CDR3 is CASLGGPDTEAFF. The CDR3 DNA is TGTGCCAGCTTAGGGGGTCCGGACACTGAAGCTTTCTTT.

This clonotype was seen at least ten times. This chain links TRBV5-6 with TRBJ2-7, with 8 positions matching TRBD1. The CDR3 length is 16 residues. J lost 2 bases, V lost 5 bases, and 12 bases had no gene match. Germline loops: CDR1 SGHDT, CDR2 YYEEEE. The CDR3, as DNA: TGTGCCAGCAGTATTCCCCCGGGACAGGCGACCTACGAGCAGTACTTC. This encodes CASSIPPGQATYEQYF.

This chain uses TRBV9 with TRBJ2-5; 12 nucleotides match TRBD1. Germline CDR1 reads SGDLS; CDR2 reads YYNGEE. V dropped 2 bases and J dropped 5; count of bases not matched to a gene: 4. CDR3 length equals 15 residues. The CDR3 reads CASSVGQGAWETQYF. CDR3 sequence (DNA): TGTGCCAGCAGCGTGGGACAGGGGGCTTGGGAGACCCAGTACTTC.

The chain uses TRBV5-4 and TRBJ2-1, with 7 nucleotides matching TRBD1. From germline, CDR1 is SGHNT and CDR2 YYREEE (reference sequence). This CDR3 contains 14 residues. J was trimmed by 9 bases and V by 5 bases; bases with no gene match: 11. The CDR3 nucleotides read TGTGCCAGCAGATCTCCCCGACAGGGCGGTGAGCAGTTCTTC. It translates to CASRSPRQGGEQFF.

This sequence joins TRBV29-1 and TRBJ2-1, with TRBD2 identical over 7 bases. V gave up 3 bases and J gave up 5 bases; unmatched junction bases: 4. Germline CDR1 is SQVTM and CDR2 is ANQGSEA. This CDR3 contains 13 residues. The CDR3: CSVESGNNNEQFF. CDR3 in DNA: TGCAGCGTTGAGAGCGGGAACAACAATGAGCAGTTCTTC.

This clonotype was detected many times. The V and J genes are TRBV20-1 and TRBJ1-4; perhaps TRBD1 as D (5 bases). V was cut by 0 bases and J by 10 bases, with 18 bases left in between. This CDR3 spans 15 amino acids. Germline CDR1 DFQATT, CDR2 SNEGSKA (reference sequence). Here the CDR3 reads CSARDWTSYFGKLFF. DNA for the CDR3: TGCAGTGCTAGAGATTGGACATCCTATTTCGGAAAACTGTTTTTT.

This clonotype was detected ten times or more. Here the CDR3 reads CASSSPLLAGGGGEQFF. As DNA, the CDR3 is TGTGCCAGCAGCTCCCCCCTCCTAGCGGGAGGGGGCGGTGAGCAGTTCTTC. This chain links TRBV11-1 with TRBJ2-1; TRBD2 agrees at 12 bases. There are 17 residues in the CDR3. Trimming at V came to 4 bases and at J to 9 bases, leaving 13 bases not matched to a gene. CDR1 is SGHAT, CDR2 FQDESV, per germline (reference sequence).